The 15 T cell receptor beta chains reported below all come from one sample, sequenced in a study of blood T cells in healthy people across ages. Sample-barcoded 5' priming and a J-beta primer mix drove a second PCR of about 6 to 11 cycles. MiXCR was run by TCRdb on the 5' RACE reads, yielding one entry per CDR3 protein. The repertoire holds roughly 2 million distinct CDR3 sequences, with 49% as singletons. Sequencing used blood. Source of these receptors: a middle-aged woman in good health.

This chain links TRBV20-1 with TRBJ1-1; D gene uncertain. This CDR3 has 13 amino acids. V dropped 5 bases and J dropped 4 bases, with 14 bases sitting between them. The germline V gene encodes CDR1 DFQATT and CDR2 SNEGSKA (reference sequence). The DNA for the CDR3 is TGCAGTGCTTCCGTACCGGGGAGCACTGAAGCTTTCTTT. Amino acid sequence: CSASVPGSTEAFF.

The genes are TRBV7-9 and TRBJ1-2, with D possibly TRBD1 on 5 matching bases. Looked up from germline, CDR1 is SEHNR and CDR2 is FQNEAQ (reference sequence). Trimming took off 5 bases at V and 3 bases at J, with 13 bases between the two ends. This CDR3 comprises 14 residues. CDR3 bases: TGTGCCAGCAGCCCCGGCGGGGCAGACTATGGCTACACCTTC. Encoded protein: CASSPGGADYGYTF.

This clonotype was counted between two and nine times. For the CDR3, the DNA is TGTGCCAGCAGTTATTTTAGTGAAAGCGACAATGAGCAGTTCTTC. Translating it yields CASSYFSESDNEQFF. The rearrangement uses TRBV6-2 or TRBV6-3 and TRBJ2-1; D unclear. The germline V gene encodes CDR1 MNHEY and CDR2 SVGEGT. The germline V and J ends were trimmed by 3 bases and 5 bases, with 14 bases remaining between them. The CDR3 is 15 residues long.

The chain employs TRBV12-3 or TRBV12-4 and TRBJ2-7, with a possible D match to TRBD2 (5 bases). Trimming shortened V by 4 bases and J by 4 bases, and 11 bases separated the two germline ends. This CDR3 is built from 13 residues. The CDR3 DNA sequence: TGTGCCAGCAGTTGCACGAGGGTATACGAGCAGTACTTC. Its translation: CASSCTRVYEQYF.

CDR3 in DNA: TGTGCCAGCAGTGAACCCGGGACAGGGGGGTACAATGAGCAGTTCTTC. The encoded protein is CASSEPGTGGYNEQFF. The J gene is TRBJ2-1, the V gene TRBV6-1, with 11 bases that match TRBD1. This CDR3 is 16 amino acids long. Germline V gene sequence: CDR1 MNHNS, CDR2 SASEGT. Trimming took 2 bases from V and 4 from J; bases not matched to a gene: 4.

Concerning this clonotype: The junction and the germline gene differ at one end; a read error may be behind it. This chain links TRBV20-1 with TRBJ2-7; 10 positions agree with TRBD2. The J call may be incorrect, as the DNA end agrees better with TRBJ2-5. Looked up from germline, CDR1 is DFQATT and CDR2 is SNEGSKA (reference sequence). The CDR3 runs 14 residues. The CDR3 sequence is CNAWTSGVGETQYF. The CDR3 DNA is TGCAATGCTTGGACTAGCGGTGTTGGGGAGACCCAGTACTTC.

J is TRBJ1-6 and V is TRBV2; 8 bases match TRBD1. The CDR3 loop spans 15 amino acids. V shed 4 bases, J shed 7 bases, and the junction held 6 bases outside the gene matches. Looked up from germline, CDR1 is SNHLY and CDR2 is FYNNEI. In DNA, the CDR3 is TGTGCCAGCAGTGGACAGGGGCCGGGGAATTCACCCCTCCACTTT. It yields the protein CASSGQGPGNSPLHF.

This chain connects TRBV5-5 to TRBJ1-4; D remains unclear. Germline CDR1 SGHKS, CDR2 YYEKEE (reference sequence). With 0 bases removed from V and 4 bases from J, the gap between germline ends came to 16 bases. CDR3 length equals 17 residues. The CDR3 nucleotides read TGTGCCAGCAGCTTGGACAGTCCCGGTGGGGTTAATGAAAAACTGTTTTTT. Protein: CASSLDSPGGVNEKLFF.

Turning to this clonotype: A clone one base away is much larger, so this may be a read error. The chain employs TRBV20-1 and TRBJ2-3; 7 bases are shared with TRBD1. This CDR3 region has 13 residues. Per the germline V gene, CDR1 is DFQATT and CDR2 is SNEGSKA (reference sequence). Germline trimming cut 1 base from V and 4 bases from J; bases unmatched to any gene: 2. CDR3 protein: CSARGQGPDTQYF. CDR3 sequence (DNA): TGCAGTGCTAGAGGACAGGGCCCAGATACGCAGTATTTT.

V gene TRBV20-1 combines with J gene TRBJ2-3; D possibly corresponds to TRBD1 (5 bases). Trimming shortened V by 3 bases and J by 7 bases, and 23 bases separated the two germline ends. Germline lookup yields CDR1 DFQATT and CDR2 SNEGSKA (reference sequence). The CDR3 sequence is 16 residues long. The CDR3 coding sequence is TGCAGTGCTAGGCCTGTTACAGGAGCCCCGGGCTATACGCAGTATTTT. Translating it yields CSARPVTGAPGYTQYF.

This clonotype was recorded a few times. The genes are TRBV28 and TRBJ2-4, with 8 bases fitting TRBD1. Germline V gives CDR1 MDHEN, CDR2 SYDVKM. CDR3 size: 17 residues. Trimming cost V 3 bases and J 0 bases; bases outside gene matches: 7. CDR3 sequence: CASSFLGQGVAKNIQYF. In DNA, the CDR3 is TGTGCCAGCAGTTTCCTTGGACAGGGCGTAGCCAAAAACATTCAGTACTTC.

This chain connects TRBV7-2 to TRBJ2-1, with D hard to call. The germline V gene has CDR1 SGHTA and CDR2 FQGNSA. V was pared by 4 bases and J by 4 bases, with 14 bases between. The CDR3 has 15 residues. CDR3 sequence reads: CASSSPEYGYNEQFF. The CDR3, as DNA: TGTGCCAGCAGCTCCCCCGAGTACGGTTACAATGAGCAGTTCTTC.

This clonotype was detected ten times or more. The chain recombines TRBV18 with TRBJ1-2, with 7 bases fitting TRBD1. Germline V CDR1 and CDR2: KGHSH, LQKENI. V trimming: 5 bases; J trimming: 7 bases; junction bases outside the gene matches: 13. This CDR3 is built from 15 residues. The CDR3 DNA is TGTGCCAGCTCAGAAAGACAGGGTGCGCTATCTGGCTACACCTTC. Protein: CASSERQGALSGYTF.

This clonotype was picked up a small number of times. The genes are TRBV20-1 and TRBJ1-4, with D perhaps matching TRBD1 (5 bases). V dropped 0 bases and J dropped 0 bases, with 11 bases sitting between them. CDR3 length: 16 residues. Germline CDR1 reads DFQATT; CDR2 reads SNEGSKA (reference sequence). The CDR3 protein is CSARDYSGSTNEKLFF. CDR3 DNA: TGCAGTGCTAGAGACTACTCAGGGTCAACTAATGAAAAACTGTTTTTT.

The chain has TRBV6-5 and TRBJ2-3; D is possibly TRBD2 (5 bases). Germline lookup yields CDR1 MNHEY and CDR2 SVGAGI. V lost 4 bases and J lost 4, with 27 bases in between. The CDR3 loop spans 19 amino acids. CDR3 DNA: TGTGCCAGCAGTTCTTACGTCTTCCGGGAACCTAAAGGCCCAGATACGCAGTATTTT. It yields the protein CASSSYVFREPKGPDTQYF.